This paragraph reports one T cell receptor (beta chain). No antigen is known for it. This sample stems from a study of OX40 agonist ivuxolimab in advanced cancers. On the study more broadly: Patients assigned to dose escalation were diagnosed with hepatocellular carcinoma, melanoma, renal cell or head and neck cancer. Study observations and caveats: At doses 0.1 to 3.0 mg/kg, CD4+ and CD8+ clones expanded.

TCRdb's table, derived via immunoSEQ multiplex PCR, lists solely in-frame clones and lacks some. This sample yields around 70,000 clones, of which approximately 83% are seen a single time; roughly 0.58% belongs to the top ten. Here the sequenced sample was CD4+ or CD8+ T cells sorted from blood, taken in a trial of the OX40 agonist ivuxolimab. The clonotype originates from an adult with an advanced solid tumor such as melanoma, head and neck, liver or kidney cancer.

CDR3 sequence: CASSSYRGGYNEQFF. The CDR3 DNA sequence: TGTGCCAGCAGCTCGTACAGGGGGGGCTACAATGAGCAGTTCTTC. This chain joins TRBV7-2 and TRBJ2-1, with D possibly TRBD1 on 8 matching bases. Trimming pared 4 bases from V and 3 bases from J, leaving 13 bases between. The CDR3 has 15 amino acids. Germline CDR1 reads SGHTA; CDR2 reads FQGNSA.